Listed below are T cell receptor beta chains from one sample, sequenced in a study of identical twins. One entry per CDR3 protein, called by TCRdb with MiXCR from the 5' RACE reads. The sample gives 410,000 or so distinct CDR3 sequences, 15% to 20% of which show up once; around 12% is in the top ten. Sequencing input: naive T cells sorted from blood. All receptors derive from a man aged 45-65 years in good health. Both conserved end residues are part of each CDR3. A D gene is named only where the DNA matches it firmly. Clone size appears in some rows only: once, few, many, or a class for an expanded clone.

D	V	J	size	DNA	CDR3
.	TRBV20-1	TRBJ1-5	.	TGCAGTGCTAGAGATCGGGTTTTTAAGAGAAATCAGCCCCAGCATTTT	CSARDRVFKRNQPQHF
TRBD2	TRBV18	TRBJ2-3	few	TGTGCCAGCTCACCACCGGGACTAGCGGGAGCTCCAGATACGCAGTATTTT	CASSPPGLAGAPDTQYF
.	TRBV6-2/TRBV6-3	TRBJ1-1	many	TGTGCCAGCAGTTATCAGGGGATGAACACTGAAGCTTTCTTT	CASSYQGMNTEAFF
.	TRBV4-2	TRBJ1-2	.	TGTGCCAGCAGCCAAGTTACAGGGAACTATGGCTACACCTTC	CASSQVTGNYGYTF
.	TRBV10-3	TRBJ2-7	many	TGTGCCATCAGTGAGTCGCCGAATTCGCGTCTATTGACCTACGAGCAGTACTTC	CAISESPNSRLLTYEQYF
.	TRBV7-2	TRBJ2-7	many	TGTGCCAGCAGCGTTTCCTACGAGCAGTACTTC	CASSVSYEQYF
.	TRBV6-1	TRBJ2-7	once	TGTGCCAGCAGAAAAGAAGAGGTTTCCTACGAGCAGTACTTC	CASRKEEVSYEQYF
TRBD2	TRBV5-1	TRBJ2-3	few	TGCGCCAGCAGCTTACAGGGACTAGGAACAGATACGCAGTATTTT	CASSLQGLGTDTQYF
.	TRBV7-9	TRBJ2-1	.	TGTGCCAGCAGCGCCGGTCCCGGGACAAACAATGAGCAGTTCTTC	CASSAGPGTNNEQFF
TRBD1	TRBV29-1	TRBJ1-5	once	TGCAGCGTCGGGACAGGGAACAATCAGCCCCAGCATTTT	CSVGTGNNQPQHF
.	TRBV10-3	TRBJ1-2	.	TGTGCCATCGATCCAGAACCTAACTATGGCTACACCTTC	CAIDPEPNYGYTF
.	TRBV5-1	TRBJ2-3	.	TGCGCCAGCAGCTTTACGACGGAAGATACGCAGTATTTT	CASSFTTEDTQYF
.	TRBV20-1	TRBJ2-7	.	TGCAGTGCCCGGACTCATAGCTCCTACGAGCAGTACTTC	CSARTHSSYEQYF
.	TRBV20-1	TRBJ1-6	.	TGCAGTGCTAGGTCCGACACAAAGTCGTCTTCACCCCTCCACTTT	CSARSDTKSSSPLHF
.	TRBV9	TRBJ2-5	few	TGTGCCAGCAGCGCTGCGTGGGGGCAAGAGACCCAGTACTTC	CASSAAWGQETQYF
.	TRBV2	TRBJ1-3	.	TGTGCCAGCAGTGTGAATGGACACTTGAAATCAAACACCATATATTTT	CASSVNGHLKSNTIYF
TRBD1	TRBV5-1	TRBJ1-2	.	TGCGCCAGCAGCATAGGGACAGGGAGCTACACCTTC	CASSIGTGSYTF
.	TRBV7-7	TRBJ2-5	.	TGTGCTAGCAGCTTAGCACAGGGAAGGGTTGCAGAGACCCAGTACTTC	CASSLAQGRVAETQYF
.	TRBV9	TRBJ2-1	.	TGTGCCAGCAGCGTAGGCTTTCGGAATGAGCAGTTCTTC	CASSVGFRNEQFF
.	TRBV5-1	TRBJ2-5	.	TGCGCCAGCAGCTTGTTTCCAGGGGAAGAGACCCAGTACTTC	CASSLFPGEETQYF
TRBD2	TRBV5-1	TRBJ2-1	many	TGCGCCAGCAGCTTCACTAGCGGGGGGCCCAACAATGAGCAGTTCTTC	CASSFTSGGPNNEQFF